The T cell receptor beta chain under discussion was sequenced for a study of cytomegalovirus exposure and HLA in healthy donors. Study-wide points: A few of the chains that were CMV-associated were confirmed in vitro to be specific for CMV antigens. Among TCR sequences, most were rare, though some public TCRs appeared in many donors.

About this clone itself: Its antigen remains unknown.

The PCR employed 60 Vbeta primers together with 13 Jbeta primers. The method was immunoSEQ multiplex PCR; TCRdb's version includes in-frame clones alone and lacks a portion of them. This table holds about 160,000 clones, about 75% found once. J was trimmed by 6 bases and V by 5 bases; bases with no gene match: 11. The CDR3 spans 15 residues. Germline V gene sequence: CDR1 SNHLY, CDR2 FYNNEI. The sequenced material came from PBMCs. The chain joins TRBV2 to TRBJ2-7, with TRBD1 matching over 9 bases. This receptor was obtained from a female donor in good health and CMV-seronegative. In DNA form, the CDR3 reads TGTGCCAGCAGTCTCCTCGGGACAGGGTCACCCGAGCAGTACTTC. This sequence encodes CASSLLGTGSPEQYF. The whole variable domain, filled in from reference TRBV2 and TRBJ2-7, reads EPEVTQTPSHQVTQMGQEVILRCVPISNHLYFYWYRQILGQKVEFLVSFYNNEISEKSEIFDDQFSVERPDGSNFTLKIRSTKLEDSAMYFCASSLLGTGSPEQYFGPGTRLTVT.